A single sample is the source of the 30 T cell receptor beta chains below, sequenced in a study of CD8 T cells in Susac syndrome. Reverse transcription of roughly 0.5 to 1 ug RNA was carried out with random hexamers. A single record per CDR3 protein comes from TCRdb applying MiXCR to the immunoSEQ multiplex PCR reads. The table has about 140,000 distinct CDR3 sequences, roughly 94% seen once; the top ten hold under 0.2%. The source material was CD8+ T cells from PBMCs. The receptors here all came from a human donor with Susac syndrome.

V gene TRBV11-2 combines with J gene TRBJ1-2, with a possible D match to TRBD1 (5 bases). V was clipped by 1 base and J by 10 bases, with 13 bases between them. The germline CDR1 and CDR2 sequences are SGHAT and FQNNGV. This CDR3 contains 13 residues. CDR3 bases: TGTGCCAGCAGCTTAGGAGCCACAGGTGTCTACACCTTC. This codes for CASSLGATGVYTF.

The chain combines TRBV3-1 with TRBJ1-2, with unresolved D. The V end lost 3 bases, the J end lost 6 bases, and 8 bases lay between the germline ends. Looked up from germline, CDR1 is LGHDT and CDR2 is YNNKEL (reference sequence). There are 12 residues in the CDR3. In nucleotides, the CDR3 is TGTGCCAGCAGCCACACGGGCGATGGCTACACCTTC. This encodes CASSHTGDGYTF.

This chain uses TRBV19 with TRBJ1-1, with D tentatively TRBD1 (6 bases). Trimming left V 5 bases short and J 3 bases short, with 16 bases between. Germline-derived CDR1 and CDR2 are LNHDA and SQIVND (reference sequence). There are 15 residues in the CDR3. CDR3 DNA: TGTGCCAGTAGTCCCTGGGGAGGGGGTGACACTGAAGCTTTCTTT. Amino acids: CASSPWGGGDTEAFF.

The chain couples TRBV12-3 or TRBV12-4 to TRBJ2-7, with 7 bases aligning to TRBD2. V lost 3 bases and J lost 7; bases outside the gene matches: 9. The CDR3 is 14 residues long. This chain's CDR3 is CASSFGGGRREQYF. The CDR3 nucleotides read TGTGCCAGCAGTTTTGGGGGAGGGCGAAGGGAGCAGTACTTC.

The CDR3 here is CASRAAGGSYNEQFF. The CDR3 nucleotides are TGTGCCAGCAGGGCGGCGGGCGGCTCCTACAATGAGCAGTTCTTC. J is TRBJ2-1 and V is TRBV2; TRBD2 might be the D (5 bases). The CDR3 sequence is 15 residues long. Germline CDR1 reads SNHLY; CDR2 reads FYNNEI. V lost 6 bases and J 0 bases, leaving 12 bases between the germline ends.

The V gene is TRBV9, the J gene TRBJ1-2, with 8 bases that match TRBD1. Germline CDR1 reads SGDLS; CDR2 reads YYNGEE. This CDR3 has 15 residues. Trimming cost V 4 bases and J 1 base; bases outside gene matches: 6. The CDR3 here is CASSSQGADNYGYTF. CDR3 DNA sequence: TGTGCCAGCAGCTCCCAGGGGGCAGATAACTATGGCTACACCTTC.

The V gene is TRBV6-5, the J gene TRBJ1-5; no clear D. V lost 6 bases to trimming and J lost 7 bases, with 19 bases between them. This CDR3 spans 15 amino acids. The germline V gene has CDR1 MNHEY and CDR2 SVGAGI. CDR3 nucleotide sequence: TGTGCCAGCAGACCAGATGACGGCTCAAGGCAGCCCCAGCATTTT. Its translation is CASRPDDGSRQPQHF.

There are a few counts of this clonotype. The gene calls are TRBV7-3 and TRBJ2-1; D is unresolved. CDR1 and CDR2 (germline): SGHTA, FQGTGA. Trimming removed 5 bases from V and 5 bases from J, with 10 bases in between. The CDR3 length is 13 residues. The CDR3 coding sequence is TGTGCCAGCAGCCCAGAGGAAAACAATGAGCAGTTCTTC. Protein sequence: CASSPEENNEQFF.

The V call is TRBV2, the J call TRBJ2-1, with 10 bases identical to TRBD2. CDR1 and CDR2 (germline): SNHLY, FYNNEI. The CDR3 consists of 17 residues. The J segment lost 6 bases and the V segment lost 7 bases, leaving 15 bases of the junction unmatched. CDR3 nucleotide sequence: TGTGCCAGCAATACGGAACGTAGCGGGAGGACCTTCAATGAGCAGTTCTTC. It codes for CASNTERSGRTFNEQFF.

The chain is built from TRBV2 and TRBJ1-1, with D uncertain. The CDR3 is 14 residues long. Deletions cut 3 bases from V and 1 base from J, with 9 bases between. The germline V gene has CDR1 SNHLY and CDR2 FYNNEI. CDR3 nucleotide sequence: TGTGCCAGCAGTGATCCCGGTCGGAACACTGAAGCTTTCTTT. Translated, it gives CASSDPGRNTEAFF.

The rearrangement joins TRBV19 to TRBJ1-4; D perhaps matches TRBD1 (6 bases). Trimming cost V 7 bases and J 1 base, with 13 bases left between them. The CDR3 is 15 amino acids. Germline CDR1 and CDR2: LNHDA and SQIVND (reference sequence). In nucleotides, the CDR3 is TGTGCCAGTACTACAGGGATCGGAACTAATGAAAAACTGTTTTTT. Its protein is CASTTGIGTNEKLFF.

The chain recombines TRBV28 with TRBJ2-7, with a tentative D call TRBD1 (5 bases). There are 13 residues in the CDR3. CDR1 and CDR2 from the germline V gene are MDHEN and SYDVKM. V gave up 8 bases and J gave up 1 base, with 12 bases separating them. The CDR3: CASRLDRSYEQYF. The CDR3 region has the DNA TGTGCCAGCCGACTCGACAGATCCTACGAGCAGTACTTC.

The rearrangement uses TRBV27 and TRBJ2-7, with D tentatively TRBD2 (6 bases). CDR3 length: 11 residues. Trimming pared 5 bases from V and 5 bases from J, leaving 7 bases between. Germline values: CDR1 MNHEY, CDR2 SMNVEV (reference sequence). CDR3 sequence reads: CASSAGHEQYF. The CDR3 region has the DNA TGTGCCAGCAGTGCGGGGCACGAGCAGTACTTC.

The chain carries TRBV25-1 and TRBJ1-1; D remains ambiguous. The CDR3 length is 16 residues. V dropped 1 base and J dropped 1 base, with 13 bases sitting between them. From germline, CDR1 is MGHDK and CDR2 SYGVNS. The DNA of the CDR3 is TGTGCCAGCAGTGAATTTTTCGACCCCCAGAACACTGAAGCTTTCTTT. It specifies CASSEFFDPQNTEAFF.

The CDR3 here is CASSPPGLRETQYF. The DNA of the CDR3 is TGTGCCAGCAGCCCCCCGGGACTCAGGGAGACCCAGTACTTC. This chain connects TRBV3-1 to TRBJ2-5; D might be TRBD2 (6 bases). CDR3 size: 14 residues. Germline V gives CDR1 LGHDT, CDR2 YNNKEL (reference sequence). Trimming stripped 4 bases from V and 5 bases from J, with 14 bases between.

This chain uses TRBV9 with TRBJ2-1; 8 bases fit TRBD2. Germline lookup yields CDR1 SGDLS and CDR2 YYNGEE. Losses at the gene ends were 0 bases for V and 6 bases for J; bases not matched to a gene: 8. The CDR3 spans 16 residues. The CDR3 is CASSVEGTSVSNEQFF. The CDR3 nucleotides are TGTGCCAGCAGCGTAGAAGGGACTAGTGTTAGCAATGAGCAGTTCTTC.

The genes are TRBV5-1 and TRBJ2-1; TRBD2 matches 9 bases. This CDR3 spans 14 amino acids. Germline trimming cut 4 bases from V and 10 bases from J; bases unmatched to any gene: 9. CDR1 and CDR2 from the germline V gene are SGHRS and YFSETQ. CDR3 bases: TGCGCCAGCAGCCCCCATGAGAGCGGGAGGGAGCAGTTCTTC. Its translation is CASSPHESGREQFF.

This chain uses TRBV20-1 with TRBJ2-2; D possibly corresponds to TRBD2 (6 bases). The V end was cut by 0 bases, the J end by 4 bases, with 15 bases between. The CDR3 is 16 amino acids. Germline CDR1 is DFQATT and CDR2 is SNEGSKA (reference sequence). CDR3 nucleotides: TGCAGTGCTAGAGACGAGAGGCGGGAACCCACCGGGGAGCTGTTTTTT. Protein sequence: CSARDERREPTGELFF.

This clonotype appeared a single time. The chain links TRBV12-3 or TRBV12-4 to TRBJ2-7, with 7 bases lining up with TRBD1. This CDR3 spans 15 amino acids. The junction had 11 bases not matched to a gene; V was cut back by 6 bases and J by 3 bases. In DNA, the CDR3 is TGTGCCAGCAGACTCTACGAGGACAGGTTCTACGAGCAGTACTTC. It is translated as CASRLYEDRFYEQYF.

The rearrangement links TRBV12-3 or TRBV12-4 to TRBJ2-1, with D perhaps being TRBD1 or TRBD2 (5 bases each). Trimming cost V 10 bases and J 0 bases, with 16 bases left between them. The CDR3 is 15 amino acids. Written as DNA, the CDR3 is TGTGCCATCCCTGGCAGGGACGGCTCCTACAATGAGCAGTTCTTC. Its translation is CAIPGRDGSYNEQFF.

The chain uses TRBV29-1 and TRBJ2-7; D is uncertain. The length of the CDR3 is 11 residues. The germline gives CDR1 SQVTM, CDR2 ANQGSEA. V was shortened by 4 bases and J by 7 bases, with 11 bases between the two germline ends. The CDR3 nucleotides are TGCAGCGTTGTGACCACGCGGGAGCAGTACTTC. Translated, it gives CSVVTTREQYF.

The chain links TRBV7-9 to TRBJ2-1; D is ambiguous. The CDR3 totals 13 residues. CDR1 SEHNR and CDR2 FQNEAQ come from the germline V gene (reference sequence). Trimming took off 7 bases at V and 4 bases at J, with 11 bases between the two ends. CDR3 amino acids: CASKGLIYNEQFF. CDR3 DNA: TGTGCCAGCAAAGGGTTAATTTACAATGAGCAGTTCTTC.

The rearrangement links TRBV6-4 to TRBJ1-2, with 7 bases matching TRBD1. CDR1 is MRHNA, CDR2 SNTAGT, per germline. The CDR3 spans 17 residues. The V and J ends lost 6 bases and 3 bases, in that order; junction bases with no gene match: 16. DNA for the CDR3: TGTGCCAGCAGCCCACGGCCAGGGGGGAAAACCGACTATGGCTACACCTTC. It codes for CASSPRPGGKTDYGYTF.

This chain joins TRBV12-3 or TRBV12-4 and TRBJ2-7, with D possibly called TRBD1 or TRBD2 (5 bases each). Trimming took 6 bases from V and 7 from J, leaving 22 bases between them. This CDR3 comprises 15 residues. The CDR3 reads CASSLPQGRLEEQYF. The CDR3, as DNA: TGTGCCAGCAGCTTACCGCAGGGACGTTTGGAAGAGCAGTACTTC.

This clonotype was found once. CDR3 coding DNA: TGTGCCAGCACGACAGTGCCCTATCAGGCCAACGTCCTGACTTTC. Its translation: CASTTVPYQANVLTF. The chain carries TRBV27 and TRBJ2-6; D perhaps matches TRBD1 (5 bases). The V gene lost 7 bases and the J gene lost 6 bases, with 16 bases spanning the gap. The germline gives CDR1 MNHEY, CDR2 SMNVEV (reference sequence). The CDR3 covers 15 residues.

The V gene is TRBV6-5, the J gene TRBJ1-5; maybe TRBD1 (6 bases). The V end lost 6 bases, the J end lost 7 bases, and 19 bases lay between the germline ends. Germline values: CDR1 MNHEY, CDR2 SVGAGI. The CDR3 loop spans 15 amino acids. The CDR3 DNA reads TGTGCCAGCAGAGCTTATATCAGGGGTAGGCAGCCCCAGCATTTT. It translates to CASRAYIRGRQPQHF.

The rearrangement joins TRBV27 to TRBJ2-6; D call uncertain. V was clipped by 4 bases and J by 0 bases, with 4 bases between them. Germline CDR1 and CDR2: MNHEY and SMNVEV (reference sequence). The CDR3 sequence is 14 residues long. The CDR3 sequence: CASSSHSGANVLTF. The CDR3 DNA reads as TGTGCCAGCAGTTCTCACTCTGGGGCCAACGTCCTGACTTTC.

The V gene is TRBV9, the J gene TRBJ2-7, with unresolved D. The ends were cut back, 3 bases at V and 6 bases at J, with 16 bases in the middle. Germline CDR1 and CDR2: SGDLS and YYNGEE. This CDR3 region has 14 residues. CDR3 in amino acids: CASSAARASGEQYF. Here the CDR3 DNA reads TGTGCCAGCAGCGCCGCTAGGGCGTCGGGCGAGCAGTACTTC.

The J gene is TRBJ2-5, the V gene TRBV12-5; possibly TRBD1 for D (6 bases). The CDR3 totals 14 residues. V was trimmed by 11 bases and J by 3 bases, leaving 19 bases between them. Germline V gene lookup returns CDR1 LGHNT and CDR2 FRNRAP. CDR3 DNA: TGTGCTTCCCTACCGGGACAAAGAAAAGAGACCCAGTACTTC. It codes for CASLPGQRKETQYF.

This clonotype was recorded once. The chain uses TRBV24-1 and TRBJ2-1; 9 bases map to TRBD1. This CDR3 contains 12 residues. J was trimmed by 6 bases and V by 10 bases; bases with no gene match: 3. Germline values: CDR1 KGHDR, CDR2 SFDVKD. The CDR3 sequence is CATSTGGNEQFF. The CDR3 coding sequence is TGTGCCACTTCGACAGGGGGCAATGAGCAGTTCTTC.